The sequence of this T cell receptor beta chain was determined in a study of shared clonotypes between healthy human individuals. Across the whole study: The study enrolled two women and a few men aged 18 to 49. Findings and caveats of the study: The researchers took only blood, and tissue repertoires probably look different. A reduction in generation probabilities was seen for non-shared clonotypes relative to those shared by all four donors.

Turning to this clone: Its specificity is not known.

Germline CDR1 reads SEHNR; CDR2 reads FQNEAQ (reference sequence). CDR3 length equals 15 residues. Trimming removed 0 bases at V and 3 bases at J, with 9 bases between. For every subset, genomic DNA was evenly distributed across several immunoSEQ plates. TCRdb's copy holds only in-frame clones and misses some; the assay was immunoSEQ multiplex PCR. The sample yields 2 million to 2.5 million clones, around 95% seen once. Sequenced: naive CD4+ T cells sorted from blood. The subset is: CD45RA+ positively selected. The receptor was isolated from a man aged 18-30 years in good health. This sequence joins TRBV7-9 and TRBJ1-5, with D maybe TRBD1 (5 bases). CDR3 DNA: TGTGCCAGCAGCTTAGCCGGGACGGACAATCAGCCCCAGCATTTT. Translating gives CASSLAGTDNQPQHF.